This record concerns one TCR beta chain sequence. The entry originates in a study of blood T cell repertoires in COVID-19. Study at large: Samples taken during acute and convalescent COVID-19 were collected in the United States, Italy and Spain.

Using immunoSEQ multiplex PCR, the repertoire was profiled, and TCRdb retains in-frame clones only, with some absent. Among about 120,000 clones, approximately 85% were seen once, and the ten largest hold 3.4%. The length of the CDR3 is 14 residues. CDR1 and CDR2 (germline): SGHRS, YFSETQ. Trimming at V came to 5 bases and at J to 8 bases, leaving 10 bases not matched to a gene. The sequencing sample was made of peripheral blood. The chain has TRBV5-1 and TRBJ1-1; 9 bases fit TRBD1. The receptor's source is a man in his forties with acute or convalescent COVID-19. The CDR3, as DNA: TGCGCCAGCAGTCCTACAGGGGGCAGATCCGAAGCTTTCTTT. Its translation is CASSPTGGRSEAFF.